A selection of T cell receptor beta chains follows, all from one sample in a study of human T cells and chemical hapten exposure. Using its own MiXCR run on the RACE reads, TCRdb lists one record per CDR3 protein. The sample yields 300,000 to 350,000 distinct CDR3 sequences, approximately 6.9% seen once. The sequencing here drew on whole blood, taken in connection with sensitization to the hapten diphenylcyclopropenone (DPC). The receptors stem from a woman between 18 and 29 years old with alopecia areata. Some clones in this sample may be carry-over from other donors' samples. CDR3s include the opening cysteine and the closing phenylalanine or tryptophan. The D gene is left open where the match is weak. Expanded clones get a size class; other rows say once, few or many, or leave the size out.

clone_size d_call j_call v_call cdr3_aa cdr3_nt
many . TRBJ2-5 TRBV6-5 CASSPTPAETQYF TGTGCCAGCAGTCCGACTCCCGCAGAGACCCAGTACTTC
many . TRBJ2-3 TRBV5-1 CASSMAGGPNTDTQYF TGCGCCAGCAGCATGGCTGGGGGGCCAAACACAGATACGCAGTATTTT
few TRBD2 TRBJ2-7 TRBV20-1 CSARVSGGAGHEQYF TGCAGTGCTAGAGTTAGCGGGGGGGCCGGCCACGAGCAGTACTTC
. TRBD2 TRBJ2-1 TRBV12-3/TRBV12-4 CASSSESGGANEQFF TGTGCCAGCAGTTCTGAGAGCGGGGGGGCCAATGAGCAGTTCTTC
few . TRBJ2-7 TRBV20-1 CSANKATYEQYF TGCAGTGCTAACAAGGCAACCTACGAGCAGTACTTC
many . TRBJ2-7 TRBV5-5 CASGLENTYEQYF TGTGCCAGCGGTCTGGAAAACACCTACGAGCAGTACTTC
many . TRBJ2-3 TRBV9 CASSQHLTPPPATDTQYF TGTGCCAGCAGCCAGCACTTGACGCCCCCCCCTGCTACAGATACGCAGTATTTT
few TRBD1 TRBJ1-1 TRBV2 CASSEMGTATEAFF TGTGCCAGCAGTGAAATGGGGACAGCCACTGAAGCTTTCTTT
. . TRBJ2-4 TRBV7-3 CASSLTGTTVIQYF TGTGCCAGCAGCTTAACGGGGACAACCGTTATTCAGTACTTC
many . TRBJ1-5 TRBV20-1 CSAAAGGDQPQHF TGCAGTGCTGCGGCGGGGGGAGATCAGCCCCAGCATTTT
few . TRBJ1-1 TRBV6-5 CASSYVGGSSAEAFF TGTGCCAGCAGTTACGTGGGAGGCAGTAGCGCTGAAGCTTTCTTT